Described below is a single T cell receptor (beta chain) sequence and its context. Its antigen is unknown. The sample comes from a study of cytomegalovirus exposure and HLA in healthy donors. Broader study findings: According to the study, some 160 TCR beta chains were cytomegalovirus-associated.

This CDR3 region has 14 residues. V dropped 3 bases and J dropped 6 bases, with 14 bases sitting between them. CDR1 and CDR2 (germline): SGHNT, YENEEA. Clones were sequenced by immunoSEQ multiplex PCR, and TCRdb holds only the in-frame ones, with some missing. The sample consists of 220,000 or so clones, over 80% of them appearing once. The source material was PBMCs. This chain uses TRBV11-3 with TRBJ1-2; a possible D gene is TRBD1 (5 bases). The TCR sequence derives from a woman under 40 in good health and CMV-seropositive. The CDR3 spells CASSFGWGADGYTF. The CDR3, as DNA: TGTGCCAGCAGCTTCGGTTGGGGCGCGGATGGCTACACCTTC.